This TCR beta chain was identified in a study of blood T cell repertoires in COVID-19. Across the whole study: Acute-phase and convalescent COVID-19 samples originated in the United States, Italy and Spain. T cells, B-cell-depleted T cells, or PBMCs provided the cDNA or gDNA that served as material.

This CDR3 comprises 16 residues. CDR1 SGHRS and CDR2 YFSETQ come from the germline V gene. After removal of 1 base from V and 8 bases from J, the junction contained 10 bases not matched to a gene. Authors' analysis steps: Counts of nucleated cells, estimated from reference gene primer amplification, were obtained. Method: immunoSEQ multiplex PCR; TCRdb's copy keeps in-frame clones and lacks some. That table furnishes V, J and clone size, whereas the DNA furnished D and trimming. The data show about 74,000 clones, roughly 81% seen once. Sequenced sample: peripheral blood. The V gene is TRBV5-1, the J gene TRBJ2-1, with 9 bases that match TRBD2. This clonotype was sampled from a man in his sixties or seventies with acute or convalescent COVID-19. CDR3 DNA sequence: TGCGCCAGCAGCTTGATTAGCGGGGGCCCAACGCATGAGCAGTTCTTC. Translation: CASSLISGGPTHEQFF. Together with reference TRBV5-1 and TRBJ2-1, the CDR3 gives the full variable domain: KAGVTQTPRYLIKTRGQQVTLSCSPISGHRSVSWYQQTPGQGLQFLFEYFSETQRNKGNFPGRFSGRQFSNSRSEMNVSTLELGDSALYLCASSLISGGPTHEQFFGPGTRLTVL.